Listed below are T cell receptor beta chains from one sample, sequenced in a study of blood T cell repertoires in COVID-19. Profiled with immunoSEQ multiplex PCR; TCRdb holds only in-frame clones, not every one. The profile shows some 120,000 clones, around three quarters of them singletons. Input material: peripheral blood. The receptors shown here come from a man aged 35-49 years with active or convalescent COVID-19. CDR3s include the opening cysteine and the closing phenylalanine or tryptophan. The order of the fields is D gene, clone size, V gene, J gene, CDR3 protein, CDR3 DNA. D genes are given only for firm matches. Clone size, where shown, is once, few, many, or a class for clones that have expanded.

d_gene: .; abundance: .; v_gene: TRBV6-8; j_gene: TRBJ1-5; CDR3aa: CASSSGQEAHIYDSNQPQHF; CDR3nt: TGTGCCAGCAGTTCGGGTCAGGAGGCACATATATACGATTCCAATCAGCCCCAGCATTTT
d_gene: .; abundance: hyperexpanded; v_gene: TRBV7-9; j_gene: TRBJ1-5; CDR3aa: CASSFGPASERQPQHF; CDR3nt: TGTGCCAGCAGTTTCGGCCCGGCCTCTGAGAGGCAGCCCCAGCATTTT
d_gene: TRBD1; abundance: .; v_gene: TRBV2; j_gene: TRBJ1-5; CDR3aa: CASREQGSSNQPQHF; CDR3nt: TGTGCCAGCAGGGAACAGGGGAGTAGCAATCAGCCCCAGCATTTT
d_gene: TRBD2; abundance: .; v_gene: TRBV4-2; j_gene: TRBJ2-2; CDR3aa: CASSQRLAGGRNGELFF; CDR3nt: TGTGCCAGCAGCCAACGACTAGCGGGGGGGAGAAACGGGGAGCTGTTTTTT
d_gene: .; abundance: .; v_gene: TRBV30; j_gene: TRBJ1-1; CDR3aa: CACRGNTEAFF; CDR3nt: TGTGCCTGCCGGGGGAACACTGAAGCTTTCTTT
d_gene: .; abundance: .; v_gene: TRBV5-1; j_gene: TRBJ2-1; CDR3aa: CASSSSSSVYTSNEQFF; CDR3nt: TGCGCCAGCAGCTCCTCCTCTTCGGTGTATACGAGCAATGAGCAGTTCTTC
d_gene: TRBD2; abundance: .; v_gene: TRBV2; j_gene: TRBJ2-3; CDR3aa: CASSDLPSGGARRTDTQYF; CDR3nt: TGTGCCAGCAGTGATCTCCCTAGCGGGGGGGCCCGGAGAACAGATACGCAGTATTTT
d_gene: .; abundance: few; v_gene: TRBV11-2; j_gene: TRBJ1-1; CDR3aa: CASRVQMDTEAFF; CDR3nt: TGTGCCAGCAGGGTACAGATGGACACTGAAGCTTTCTTT
d_gene: .; abundance: .; v_gene: TRBV9; j_gene: TRBJ1-2; CDR3aa: CASSVEGNRASDGYTF; CDR3nt: TGTGCCAGCAGCGTAGAGGGTAACAGGGCCTCAGATGGCTACACCTTC
d_gene: .; abundance: .; v_gene: TRBV7-7; j_gene: TRBJ2-7; CDR3aa: CASSLNPSGEQYF; CDR3nt: TGTGCCAGCAGCTTAAACCCGAGTGGTGAGCAGTACTTC
d_gene: TRBD1; abundance: .; v_gene: TRBV30; j_gene: TRBJ1-2; CDR3aa: CAWIRQGSSYGYTF; CDR3nt: TGTGCCTGGATAAGACAGGGCAGCAGCTATGGCTACACCTTC
d_gene: .; abundance: .; v_gene: TRBV28; j_gene: TRBJ1-5; CDR3aa: CASREGYNQPQHF; CDR3nt: TGTGCCAGTCGGGAGGGCTACAATCAGCCCCAGCATTTT
d_gene: TRBD2; abundance: .; v_gene: TRBV4-1; j_gene: TRBJ2-3; CDR3aa: CASSHRAGVSTDTQYF; CDR3nt: TGCGCCAGCAGCCACCGAGCGGGGGTGAGCACAGATACGCAGTATTTT
d_gene: .; abundance: few; v_gene: TRBV6-5; j_gene: TRBJ2-1; CDR3aa: CASTPRQQYNEQFF; CDR3nt: TGTGCCAGCACTCCGCGACAGCAATACAATGAGCAGTTCTTC